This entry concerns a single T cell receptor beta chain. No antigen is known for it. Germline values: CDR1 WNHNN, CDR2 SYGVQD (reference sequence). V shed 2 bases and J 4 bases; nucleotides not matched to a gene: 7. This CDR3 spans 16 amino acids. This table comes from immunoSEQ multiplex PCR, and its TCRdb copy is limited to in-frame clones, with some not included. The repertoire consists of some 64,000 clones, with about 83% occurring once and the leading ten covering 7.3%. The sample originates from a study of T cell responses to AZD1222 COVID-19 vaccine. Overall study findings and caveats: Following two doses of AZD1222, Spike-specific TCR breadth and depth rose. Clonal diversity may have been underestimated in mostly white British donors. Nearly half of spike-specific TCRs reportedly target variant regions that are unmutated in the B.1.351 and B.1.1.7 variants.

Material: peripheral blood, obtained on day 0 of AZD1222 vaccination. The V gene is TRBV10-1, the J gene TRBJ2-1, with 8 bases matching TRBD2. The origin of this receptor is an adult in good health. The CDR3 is CASSEGRGGFYNEQFF. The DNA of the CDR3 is TGCGCCAGCAGTGAGGGTCGGGGGGGCTTTTACAATGAGCAGTTCTTC.